These T cell receptor beta chains were read from a single sample in a study of blood T cells in healthy people across ages. TCRdb redid the calling of the 5' RACE reads with MiXCR, one entry per CDR3 protein. The sample consists of about 1.4 million distinct CDR3 sequences, roughly 64% of them appearing once. Sequencing was carried out using blood. The receptors here all came from a young man in good health. CDR3s include the opening cysteine and the closing phenylalanine or tryptophan. A D gene is named only where the DNA matches it firmly. A clone size is listed for some rows: how often the clone was seen (once, few, many), or a class if it is expanded.

TRBV27	.	14	.	TRBJ1-5	CASSPQTFYQPQHF	TGTGCCAGCAGTCCACAGACCTTTTATCAGCCCCAGCATTTT
TRBV14	TRBD2	15	.	TRBJ2-1	CASSQEILADNEQFF	TGTGCCAGCAGCCAAGAAATCCTAGCGGACAATGAGCAGTTCTTC
TRBV12-3/TRBV12-4	TRBD1	18	few	TRBJ2-6	CASSSATGGNTGANVLTF	TGTGCCAGCAGTTCAGCGACAGGGGGCAATACTGGGGCCAACGTCCTGACTTTC
TRBV5-1	.	14	.	TRBJ1-4	CASAQEATNEKLFF	TGCGCCAGCGCCCAGGAAGCAACTAATGAAAAACTGTTTTTT
TRBV15	.	13	few	TRBJ2-1	CATSRRTENEQFF	TGTGCCACCAGCAGAAGAACAGAGAATGAGCAGTTCTTC
TRBV2	TRBD1	13	.	TRBJ1-2	CARATGTGDGYTF	TGTGCCAGGGCCACGGGGACAGGGGACGGCTACACCTTC
TRBV4-3	.	15	.	TRBJ2-7	CASSQERTASYEQYF	TGCGCCAGCAGCCAAGAGAGGACAGCCTCCTACGAGCAGTACTTC
TRBV29-1	TRBD2	18	.	TRBJ2-3	CSTRLLAGGMDSTDTQYF	TGCAGCACCCGACTCCTAGCGGGAGGGATGGATAGCACAGATACGCAGTATTTT
TRBV4-1	.	17	.	TRBJ1-2	CASSQDLGTLGPYGYTF	TGCGCCAGCAGCCAAGATCTTGGGACATTGGGGCCCTATGGCTACACCTTC
TRBV4-2	.	14	.	TRBJ2-1	CASSQVRENNEQFF	TGTGCCAGCAGCCAAGTCAGGGAAAACAATGAGCAGTTCTTC
TRBV21-1	.	16	once	TRBJ1-4	CASSKAELHGWEKLFF	TGTGCCAGCAGCAAAGCTGAATTACATGGTTGGGAAAAACTGTTTTTT
TRBV6-2/TRBV6-3	.	11	few	TRBJ2-3	CATTRRDTQYF	TGTGCCACAACGAGGAGGGATACGCAGTATTTT
TRBV15	.	15	.	TRBJ2-5	CATSSLLGGRETQYF	TGTGCCACCAGCAGTCTACTTGGGGGTAGAGAGACCCAGTACTTC
TRBV7-8	TRBD2	18	.	TRBJ2-3	CASSLPKRTSGVMDTQYF	TGTGCCAGCAGCTTACCAAAACGGACTAGCGGCGTTATGGATACGCAGTATTTT
TRBV20-1	TRBD2	16	.	TRBJ2-3	CSARVPASGSYGTQYF	TGCAGTGCTAGAGTCCCGGCTAGCGGGAGTTATGGTACGCAGTATTTT
TRBV14	.	14	.	TRBJ2-7	CASSRYRGSYEQYF	TGTGCCAGCAGCAGATATCGGGGTTCCTACGAGCAGTACTTC
TRBV6-5	.	13	.	TRBJ1-2	CASSSVVTYGYTF	TGTGCCAGCAGTTCGGTCGTTACGTATGGCTACACCTTC
TRBV4-2	.	13	.	TRBJ1-1	CASRVQGGTEAFF	TGTGCCAGCAGGGTTCAGGGAGGGACTGAAGCTTTCTTT
TRBV27	.	15	.	TRBJ2-3	CAGIPGTTQADTQYF	TGTGCCGGCATTCCGGGGACCACGCAGGCAGATACGCAGTATTTT
TRBV27	TRBD2	16	.	TRBJ2-1	CASSERTSGRSNEQFF	TGTGCCAGCAGTGAGCGGACTAGCGGGAGAAGCAATGAGCAGTTCTTC